This T cell receptor beta chain was sequenced during a study of shared clonotypes between healthy human individuals. Notes on the study in general: A reduction in generation probabilities was seen for non-shared clonotypes relative to those shared by all four donors. Clonotype sharing across donors was expected to vary with sequencing depth.

The CDR3 covers 15 residues. Trimming cost V 5 bases and J 2 bases; bases outside gene matches: 10. Germline CDR1 is GTSNPN and CDR2 is SVGIG (reference sequence). Notes on this clone: Its target is unknown.

TCRdb's copy holds only in-frame clones and misses some; the assay was immunoSEQ multiplex PCR. The sample contains millions of clones, approximately 93% of which appear only once. The sequence was obtained from a man aged 18 to 35 in good health. Some clones in this sample may be carry-over from other donors' samples. The V call is TRBV30, the J call TRBJ2-3, with 7 nucleotides matching TRBD2. Sequencing used naive CD4+ T cells from PBMCs. The subset here: CD45RA+ positively selected. The CDR3 nucleotides are TGTGCCTGGGGGGCGCTAGCGGACCTCACAGATACGCAGTATTTT. It encodes CAWGALADLTDTQYF.